This entry lists 32 T cell receptor beta chains sequenced from one sample in a study of T cells in localized non-small cell lung cancer. Profiling relied on immunoSEQ multiplex PCR, and the TCRdb table lists in-frame clones only, not all of them. The sample carries approximately 64,000 clones, 75% to 90% recorded once. The source was peripheral blood, collected before any cancer treatment. The origin of the receptors is a woman between 40 and 69 years old with stage I lung adenocarcinoma.

The V call is TRBV5-6, the J call TRBJ2-3, with TRBD1 matching 7 bases. Trimming cost V 1 base and J 7 bases; bases outside gene matches: 12. This CDR3 is 16 amino acids long. The germline V gene has CDR1 SGHDT and CDR2 YYEEEE. The CDR3 nucleotides read TGTGCCAGCAGCTTGTTGGGACAGCCTGATTTGAATACGCAGTATTTT. Encoded protein: CASSLLGQPDLNTQYF.

The rearrangement joins TRBV7-3 to TRBJ2-1; TRBD1 matches at 9 bases. V lost 4 bases and J lost 5; bases outside the gene matches: 6. The germline V gene has CDR1 SGHTA and CDR2 FQGTGA. The CDR3 contains 15 residues. The CDR3 is CASSSGTGSDNEQFF. Here the CDR3 DNA reads TGTGCCAGCAGCTCCGGGACAGGGAGCGACAATGAGCAGTTCTTC. The whole variable domain, filled in from reference TRBV7-3 and TRBJ2-1, reads GAGVSQTPSNKVTEKGKYVELRCDPISGHTALYWYRQSLGQGPEFLIYFQGTGAADDSGLPNDRFFAVRPEGSVSTLKIQRTERGDSAVYLCASSSGTGSDNEQFFGPGTRLTVL.

The chain carries TRBV19 and TRBJ2-1, with TRBD2 matching 9 bases. Germline V lookup: CDR1 LNHDA, CDR2 SQIVND (reference sequence). With V trimmed by 3 bases and J by 7 bases, 7 bases remained unmatched. This CDR3 contains 15 residues. The CDR3 nucleotides are TGTGCCAGTAGTATGTTAGCGGGAGTCTGGAATGAGCAGTTCTTC. Translating gives CASSMLAGVWNEQFF.

This chain links TRBV13 with TRBJ2-7; D is unresolved. V lost 8 bases, J lost 1 base, and 12 bases lay in between. Per germline, CDR1 PRHDT and CDR2 FYEKMQ (reference sequence). The CDR3 has 13 amino acids. CDR3 sequence (DNA): TGTGCCAGCGGCAGTAGTAGATCCTACGAGCAGTACTTC. This gives the protein CASGSSRSYEQYF.

This chain joins TRBV7-2 and TRBJ1-1; no definite D call. The CDR3 runs to 11 residues. Per germline, CDR1 SGHTA and CDR2 FQGNSA. Trimming stripped 5 bases from V and 5 bases from J, with 6 bases between. The DNA for the CDR3 is TGTGCCAGCAGCCACGTTACTGAAGCTTTCTTT. Its protein is CASSHVTEAFF.

The J gene is TRBJ2-1, the V gene TRBV9, with 8 nucleotides matching TRBD2. In germline, CDR1 is SGDLS, CDR2 YYNGEE. V gave up 2 bases and J gave up 0 bases; unmatched junction bases: 4. CDR3 length: 16 residues. This CDR3 reads CASSVTSASSYNEQFF. CDR3 bases: TGTGCCAGCAGCGTGACTAGCGCCAGCTCCTACAATGAGCAGTTCTTC.

The chain is built from TRBV7-9 and TRBJ2-1; D is undetermined. With 5 bases removed from V and 10 bases from J, the gap between germline ends came to 12 bases. This CDR3 has 12 amino acids. Germline V lookup: CDR1 SEHNR, CDR2 FQNEAQ (reference sequence). The CDR3 loop reads CASSPQADEQFF. As DNA, the CDR3 is TGTGCCAGCAGCCCTCAGGCGGACGAGCAGTTCTTC. The whole variable domain, filled in from reference TRBV7-9 and TRBJ2-1, reads DTGVSQNPRHKITKRGQNVTFRCDPISEHNRLYWYRQTLGQGPEFLTYFQNEAQLEKSRLLSDRFSAERPKGSFSTLEIQRTEQGDSAMYLCASSPQADEQFFGPGTRLTVL.

The chain is built from TRBV9 and TRBJ2-4; D may be TRBD1 (6 bases). This CDR3 region has 14 residues. Germline V gives CDR1 SGDLS, CDR2 YYNGEE. V gave up 0 bases and J gave up 7 bases, with 11 bases separating them. This CDR3 is CASSVEQGGNIQYF. CDR3 coding DNA: TGTGCCAGCAGCGTAGAACAGGGCGGGAACATTCAGTACTTC.

The J gene is TRBJ1-1, the V gene TRBV11-3, with unresolved D. CDR1 SGHNT and CDR2 YENEEA come from the germline V gene. V was pared by 1 base and J by 2 bases, with 8 bases between. The CDR3 consists of 14 residues. This CDR3 reads CASSLGGSNTEAFF. Here the CDR3 DNA reads TGTGCCAGCAGCTTAGGAGGGTCCAACACTGAAGCTTTCTTT.

The rearrangement links TRBV15 to TRBJ2-5; the match to TRBD2 covers 7 bases. This CDR3 has 16 residues. Germline V gene lookup returns CDR1 LNHNV and CDR2 YYDKDF (reference sequence). V was clipped by 1 base and J by 2 bases; unmatched bases: 7. For the CDR3, the DNA is TGTGCCACCAGCAGAGTGGGGCTAGCGGCACAAGAGACCCAGTACTTC. Translating it yields CATSRVGLAAQETQYF.

This clone showed up just once. This rearrangement joins TRBV11-2 to TRBJ1-2; D possibly corresponds to TRBD1 (6 bases). The CDR3 loop spans 15 amino acids. V was shortened by 3 bases and J by 4 bases, with 15 bases between the two germline ends. Germline values: CDR1 SGHAT, CDR2 FQNNGV. CDR3 protein: CASSLGGARSYGYTF. The CDR3 DNA reads as TGTGCCAGCAGCTTGGGGGGCGCCAGGAGCTATGGCTACACCTTC.

CDR3 protein: CASSPGTGISNQPQHF. As DNA, the CDR3 is TGTGCCAGCAGTCCCGGGACAGGGATTAGCAATCAGCCCCAGCATTTT. The chain couples TRBV25-1 to TRBJ1-5, with 9 nucleotides matching TRBD1. CDR3 length: 16 amino acids. Germline lookup yields CDR1 MGHDK and CDR2 SYGVNS. Trimming cost V 5 bases and J 0 bases; bases outside gene matches: 5.

The genes are TRBV5-1 and TRBJ2-1, with TRBD2 identical over 9 bases. The CDR3 runs 16 residues. Germline lookup yields CDR1 SGHRS and CDR2 YFSETQ. The ends lost 3 bases at V and 1 base at J; junction bases unmatched: 5. The CDR3 DNA reads TGCGCCAGCAGCTCCCAAAGCGGGGGGTCCTACAATGAGCAGTTCTTC. Translation gives CASSSQSGGSYNEQFF.

The chain couples TRBV9 to TRBJ2-2; 8 nucleotides align to TRBD2. The junction had 8 bases not matched to a gene; V was cut back by 2 bases and J by 5 bases. CDR3 length equals 16 residues. Per germline, CDR1 SGDLS and CDR2 YYNGEE. This CDR3 reads CASSVWREARTGELFF. CDR3 nucleotide sequence: TGTGCCAGCAGCGTCTGGCGGGAGGCAAGGACCGGGGAGCTGTTTTTT.

The rearrangement joins TRBV18 to TRBJ2-1; the D gene is possibly TRBD1 (5 bases). CDR1 is KGHSH, CDR2 LQKENI, per germline. The CDR3 has 14 amino acids. With 1 base removed from V and 7 bases from J, the gap between germline ends came to 11 bases. The CDR3 DNA reads TGTGCCAGCTCACCACGGGAAGGGGTAAATGAGCAGTTCTTC. This translates into CASSPREGVNEQFF.

The chain recombines TRBV4-1 with TRBJ2-5; the D gene is possibly TRBD2 (6 bases). The V and J ends lost 3 bases and 0 bases respectively, with 17 bases between them. Germline CDR1 is MGHRA and CDR2 is YSYEKL. This CDR3 has 17 amino acids. In DNA form, the CDR3 reads TGCGCCAGCAGCCATAGCCCTCCTGGGACTTACCAAGAGACCCAGTACTTC. Amino acids: CASSHSPPGTYQETQYF.

The CDR3 spells CASSFSGGLWGTEAFF. CDR3 nucleotides: TGTGCCAGCAGCTTTTCAGGGGGCCTTTGGGGCACTGAAGCTTTCTTT. The chain combines TRBV5-6 with TRBJ1-1; 8 positions match TRBD1. CDR1 and CDR2 (germline): SGHDT, YYEEEE. J gave up 4 bases and V 2 bases, and 10 bases lay outside the gene matches. The CDR3 spans 16 residues. Variable domain in full (rest from reference TRBV5-6 and TRBJ1-1): DAGVTQSPTHLIKTRGQQVTLRCSPKSGHDTVSWYQQALGQGPQFIFQYYEEEERQRGNFPDRFSGHQFPNYSSELNVNALLLGDSALYLCASSFSGGLWGTEAFFGQGTRLTVV.

V and J are TRBV7-2 and TRBJ1-5; 10 nucleotides line up with TRBD1. V lost 6 bases and J lost 2; bases outside the gene matches: 4. CDR1 SGHTA and CDR2 FQGNSA come from the germline V gene. This CDR3 has 15 amino acids. In nucleotides, the CDR3 is TGTGCCAGCAGTCGGACAGGGGGTGGCAATCAGCCCCAGCATTTT. Encoded protein: CASSRTGGGNQPQHF.

J is TRBJ1-3 and V is TRBV19; unclear D gene. Germline assignment: CDR1 LNHDA and CDR2 SQIVND (reference sequence). V was clipped by 9 bases and J by 1 base, with 7 bases between them. This CDR3 comprises 12 residues. The CDR3 loop reads CASSTSGNTIYF. The CDR3, as DNA: TGTGCCAGCTCCACGTCTGGAAACACCATATATTTT.

On this clone itself: Germline is not matched at one junction end, which may reflect a read error. The CDR3 sequence is CASSEYVSGGNAEAFF. CDR3 DNA: TGTGCCAGCAGTGAATATGTTTCGGGCGGGAACGCTGAAGCTTTCTTT. This chain connects TRBV6-1 to TRBJ1-1, with D uncertain. The CDR3 totals 16 residues. The germline V gene has CDR1 MNHNS and CDR2 SASEGT.

V gene TRBV21-1 combines with J gene TRBJ2-1; the DNA was not used to check the table's D call, TRBD2. TRBV21-1 is termed a pseudogene. The CDR3 contains 16 residues. The CDR3 coding sequence is TGTGCCAGCAGCAAAGTGACTAGCGGGATCCCCGATGAGCAGTTCTTC. It encodes CASSKVTSGIPDEQFF.

The V and J genes are TRBV5-1 and TRBJ2-3; 8 bases line up with TRBD1. The length of the CDR3 is 16 residues. J was trimmed by 0 bases and V by 8 bases; bases with no gene match: 11. CDR1 is SGHRS, CDR2 YFSETQ, per germline. The CDR3 coding sequence is TGCGCCAGTAACTACCAGACAGGGGTTAGCACAGATACGCAGTATTTT. Residues: CASNYQTGVSTDTQYF.

The chain has TRBV6-1 and TRBJ2-3; no definite D call. Trimming left V 1 base short and J 4 bases short, with 15 bases between. The germline V gene encodes CDR1 MNHNS and CDR2 SASEGT. The CDR3 runs to 16 residues. The CDR3 is CASSEGQYAGSDTQYF. For the CDR3, the DNA is TGTGCCAGCAGTGAAGGGCAGTACGCAGGTTCAGATACGCAGTATTTT.

The chain is built from TRBV7-3 and TRBJ2-5, with 7 positions matching TRBD2. The germline V gene has CDR1 SGHTA and CDR2 FQGTGA. V shed 4 bases and J 1 base; nucleotides not matched to a gene: 6. This CDR3 is built from 15 residues. DNA of the CDR3: TGTGCCAGCAGCTACCAGGGAGGGATCCAAGAGACCCAGTACTTC. Its translation is CASSYQGGIQETQYF.

The chain joins TRBV30 to TRBJ1-2; D remains unclear. The CDR3 covers 14 residues. The V end was cut by 2 bases, the J end by 5 bases, with 15 bases between. CDR1 GTSNPN and CDR2 SVGIG come from the germline V gene (reference sequence). The CDR3 coding sequence is TGTGCCTGGAGTCGGACTTTACGACCTTATGGCTACACCTTC. It translates to CAWSRTLRPYGYTF.

This chain connects TRBV6-1 to TRBJ1-1; D gene unclear. Germline V gene lookup returns CDR1 MNHNS and CDR2 SASEGT. This CDR3 has 13 residues. V lost 2 bases and J 11 bases, leaving 15 bases between the germline ends. The CDR3 sequence: CASSEPAVLRAFF. The CDR3 nucleotides are TGTGCCAGCAGTGAACCGGCCGTTTTGAGGGCTTTCTTT.

The chain joins TRBV7-2 to TRBJ2-5; the D is unclear. V was clipped by 2 bases and J by 4 bases, with 11 bases between them. CDR3 length: 14 residues. The V gene's germline CDR1 is SGHTA and CDR2 FQGNSA. This chain's CDR3 is CASSLWLNGETQYF. CDR3 sequence (DNA): TGTGCCAGCAGCTTATGGCTTAACGGAGAGACCCAGTACTTC.

V gene TRBV28 combines with J gene TRBJ1-2; D is possibly TRBD1 (5 bases). This CDR3 has 12 residues. The V gene lost 11 bases and the J gene lost 3 bases, with 13 bases spanning the gap. Germline CDR1 reads MDHEN; CDR2 reads SYDVKM. The CDR3 DNA reads TGTGCCTCAGCTACACAGGACTATGGCTACACCTTC. Its protein product is CASATQDYGYTF.

The rearrangement joins TRBV30 to TRBJ2-1; 7 bases align to TRBD2. V was pared by 2 bases and J by 8 bases, with 12 bases of the junction left unmatched. The CDR3 loop spans 15 amino acids. Germline V gives CDR1 GTSNPN, CDR2 SVGIG (reference sequence). The CDR3 region is CAWSRGLSQGDEQFF. The DNA of the CDR3 is TGTGCCTGGAGTAGGGGACTATCCCAGGGCGATGAGCAGTTCTTC.

The rearrangement links TRBV10-1 to TRBJ1-6; 8 nucleotides line up with TRBD1. The germline V gene encodes CDR1 WNHNN and CDR2 SYGVQD (reference sequence). V gave up 2 bases and J gave up 8 bases; unmatched junction bases: 26. The CDR3 length is 22 residues. The CDR3 spells CASSEASRFATGALGWYSPLHF. The CDR3 DNA sequence: TGCGCCAGCAGTGAGGCCTCCCGCTTTGCGACAGGGGCGTTGGGCTGGTATTCACCCCTCCACTTT.

The V gene is TRBV28, the J gene TRBJ1-1; D perhaps matches TRBD1 (6 bases). V was trimmed by 7 bases and J by 4 bases, leaving 10 bases between them. Germline V gives CDR1 MDHEN, CDR2 SYDVKM. CDR3 length equals 12 residues. The CDR3 bases are TGTGCCAGCAAGGGGGGTCGCACTGAAGCTTTCTTT. Amino acids: CASKGGRTEAFF.

The gene calls are TRBV10-3 and TRBJ1-1, with D hard to call. Trimming removed 0 bases at V and 4 bases at J, with 6 bases between. The CDR3 runs 13 residues. From germline, CDR1 is ENHRY and CDR2 SYGVKD. The CDR3 loop reads CAISESEATEAFF. The CDR3 coding sequence is TGTGCCATCAGTGAGTCGGAAGCCACTGAAGCTTTCTTT.